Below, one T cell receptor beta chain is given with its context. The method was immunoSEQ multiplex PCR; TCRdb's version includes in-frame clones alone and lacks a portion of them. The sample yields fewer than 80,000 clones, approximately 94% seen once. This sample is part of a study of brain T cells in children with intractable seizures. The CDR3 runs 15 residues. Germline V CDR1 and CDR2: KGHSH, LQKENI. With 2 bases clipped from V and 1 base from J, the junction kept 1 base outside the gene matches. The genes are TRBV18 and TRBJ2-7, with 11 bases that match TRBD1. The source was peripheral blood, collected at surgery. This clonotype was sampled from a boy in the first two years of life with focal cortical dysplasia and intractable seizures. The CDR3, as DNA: TGTGCCAGCTCACCAGGACAGGGGGCGTCCTACGAGCAGTACTTC. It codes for CASSPGQGASYEQYF.